The rows below give T cell receptor beta chains drawn from one sample of a study of T cell responses to AZD1222 COVID-19 vaccine. The table came from immunoSEQ multiplex PCR; TCRdb's copy has only in-frame clones and leaves some out. Altogether approximately 160,000 clones are present, approximately 88% being singletons, with the ten largest covering 2.2%. The specimen was peripheral blood, collected on day 0 of AZD1222 vaccination. These TCRs come from an adult in good health. CDR3s include the opening cysteine and the closing phenylalanine or tryptophan. Fields, in order: V gene, clone size, J gene, D gene, CDR3 DNA, CDR3 protein. The D gene is left open where the match is weak. A row's size may be missing; if present it is once, few, many or a size class.

TRBV21-1	.	TRBJ2-4	.	TGTGCCAGCAGCCCCGCAGCCGGGTATGTGGCCAAAAACATTCAGTACTTC	CASSPAAGYVAKNIQYF
TRBV4-2	.	TRBJ2-3	.	TGTGCCAGCAGCCAATTCAAAGATACGCAGTATTTT	CASSQFKDTQYF
TRBV6-2/TRBV6-3	once	TRBJ2-5	TRBD2	TGTGCCAGCAGTTTTGACGGGAGGGGTCAAGAGACCCAGTACTTC	CASSFDGRGQETQYF
TRBV28	.	TRBJ1-3	TRBD1	TGTGCCAGCAGTGCGAACGGACAGGGGATTGGAAACACCATATATTTT	CASSANGQGIGNTIYF
TRBV5-4	.	TRBJ2-2	TRBD2	TGTGCCAGCAGCTTGGATAGTAGCGGGATCGCCGGGGAGCTGTTTTTT	CASSLDSSGIAGELFF
TRBV6-5	.	TRBJ2-1	.	TGTGCCAGCAGTCGGACGGCGGCCTACAATGAGCAGTTCTTC	CASSRTAAYNEQFF
TRBV11-1	.	TRBJ1-2	.	TGTGCCAGCAGCTACATTAACGAGGACTATGGCTACACCTTC	CASSYINEDYGYTF
TRBV12-3/TRBV12-4	.	TRBJ1-2	.	TGTGCCAGCGGGAGAATAGACAGATATGGCTACACCTTC	CASGRIDRYGYTF
TRBV29-1	once	TRBJ2-3	.	TGCAGCGTTGAGACCGGGCCCGATACGCAGTATTTT	CSVETGPDTQYF
TRBV11-2	.	TRBJ2-7	TRBD2	TGTGCCAGCAGCCAGACGACTAGCCACGAGCAGTACTTC	CASSQTTSHEQYF